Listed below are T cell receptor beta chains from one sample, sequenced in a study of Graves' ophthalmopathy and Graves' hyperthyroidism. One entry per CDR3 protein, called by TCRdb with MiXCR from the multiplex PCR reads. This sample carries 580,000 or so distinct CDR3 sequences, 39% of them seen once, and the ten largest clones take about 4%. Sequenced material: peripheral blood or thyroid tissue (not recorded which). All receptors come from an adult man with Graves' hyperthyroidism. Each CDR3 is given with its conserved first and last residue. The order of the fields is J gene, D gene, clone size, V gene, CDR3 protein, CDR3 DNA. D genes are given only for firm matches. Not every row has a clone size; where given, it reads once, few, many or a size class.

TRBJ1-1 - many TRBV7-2 CASSLGRVNTEAFF TGTGCCAGCAGCTTGGGCAGAGTGAACACTGAAGCTTTCTTT
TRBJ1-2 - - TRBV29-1 CSVGAGQRGYTF TGCAGCGTTGGGGCAGGCCAACGGGGCTACACCTTC
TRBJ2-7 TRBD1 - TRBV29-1 CSVGRDRIEQYF TGCAGCGTTGGACGGGACAGGATCGAGCAGTACTTC
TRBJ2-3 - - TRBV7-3 CASRVDPTDTQYF TGTGCCAGCAGGGTGGATCCGACAGATACGCAGTATTTT
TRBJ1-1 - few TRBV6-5 CASSQGFAVNTEAFF TGTGCCAGCAGCCAGGGGTTCGCGGTGAACACTGAAGCTTTCTTT
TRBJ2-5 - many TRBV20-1 CSARDRGEIGTQYF TGCAGTGCTAGAGATAGGGGGGAGATAGGGACCCAGTACTTC
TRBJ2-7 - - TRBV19 CASSIGPGLSYEQYF TGTGCCAGTAGTATAGGACCGGGACTGAGCTACGAGCAGTACTTC
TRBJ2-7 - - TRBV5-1 CASSLGPEGPSMTYEQYF TGCGCCAGCAGCTTGGGGCCGGAGGGCCCTTCCATGACCTACGAGCAGTACTTC
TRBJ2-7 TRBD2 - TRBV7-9 CASSRRPDAGTSGSTYEQYF TGCGCCAGCAGCCGTCGCCCCGATGCCGGGACTAGCGGTTCTACCTACGAGCAGTACTTC
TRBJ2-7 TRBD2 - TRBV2 CASRRTSGGVSSYEQYF TGTGCCAGCAGACGGACTAGCGGGGGGGTTAGCTCCTACGAGCAGTACTTC
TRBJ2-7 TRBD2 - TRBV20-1 CSARDFGLAGARSSYEQYF TGCAGTGCTAGAGATTTCGGGCTAGCGGGGGCCCGGAGCTCCTACGAGCAGTACTTC
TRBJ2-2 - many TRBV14 CASSPRITGELFF TGTGCCAGCAGCCCTAGGATCACCGGGGAGCTGTTTTTT
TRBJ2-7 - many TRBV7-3 CASSYGVIYEQYF TGTGCCAGCAGCTACGGAGTCATTTACGAGCAGTACTTC
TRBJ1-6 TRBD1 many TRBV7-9 CASSPSTGGNSPLHF TGTGCCAGCAGCCCGTCGACAGGGGGCAATTCACCCCTCCACTTT
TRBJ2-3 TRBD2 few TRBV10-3 CAISDLAGGGTDTQYF TGTGCCATCAGTGACCTAGCGGGAGGGGGCACAGATACGCAGTATTTT
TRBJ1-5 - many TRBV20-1 CSASDGSRSNQPQHF TGCAGTGCTAGCGACGGAAGTCGTAGCAATCAGCCCCAGCATTTT
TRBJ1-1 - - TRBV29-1 CSVGPGQGFVAEAFF -
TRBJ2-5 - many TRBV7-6 CASTGYQETQYF TGTGCCAGCACCGGATACCAAGAGACCCAGTACTTC
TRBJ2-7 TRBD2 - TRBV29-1 CSSPKTSGGYEQYF TGCAGCAGTCCCAAGACTAGCGGGGGCTACGAGCAGTACTTC
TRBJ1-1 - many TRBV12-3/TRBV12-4 CASKRRGYTEAFF TGTGCCAGCAAACGGCGGGGTTACACTGAAGCTTTCTTT
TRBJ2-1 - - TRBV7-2 CASSLDPIDWDEQFF TGTGCCAGCAGCTTAGACCCCATCGATTGGGACGAGCAGTTCTTC
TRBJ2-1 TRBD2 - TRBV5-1 CASSLARTSGVYNEQFF TGCGCCAGCAGCTTGGCAAGGACTAGCGGGGTCTACAATGAGCAGTTCTTC
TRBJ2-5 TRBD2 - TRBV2 CASRVKESSGGALPF TGTGCCAGCAGGGTAAAGGAGTCTAGCGGGGGGGCCTTACCTTTC
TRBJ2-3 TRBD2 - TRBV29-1 CSVAGRPTDTQYF TGCAGCGTAGCGGGAAGGCCGACAGATACGCAGTATTTT
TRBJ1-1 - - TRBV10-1 CASVDSSNTEAFF TGCGCCAGCGTAGACAGCTCGAACACTGAAGCTTTCTTT
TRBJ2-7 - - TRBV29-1 CSFGQVSYEQYF TGCAGCTTTGGGCAGGTCTCCTACGAGCAGTACTTC
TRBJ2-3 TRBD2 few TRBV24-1 CATSDWTSGGARDTQYF TGTGCCACCAGTGATTGGACTAGCGGGGGGGCCAGAGATACGCAGTATTTT
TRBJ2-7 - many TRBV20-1 CSAGTYEQYF TGCAGTGCGGGAACCTACGAGCAGTACTTC
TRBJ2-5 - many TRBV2 CASSVTPYETQYF TGTGCCAGCAGCGTAACCCCGTACGAGACCCAGTACTTC
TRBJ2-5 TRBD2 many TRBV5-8 CASSLAGGRKETQYF TGTGCCAGCAGCTTAGCGGGGGGGCGGAAAGAGACCCAGTACTTC
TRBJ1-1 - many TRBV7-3 CASSPGLGDTEAFF TGTGCCAGCAGCCCGGGACTTGGGGACACTGAAGCTTTCTTT
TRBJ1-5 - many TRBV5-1 CASSLDHNQPQHF TGCGCCAGCAGCTTGGACCACAATCAGCCCCAGCATTTT
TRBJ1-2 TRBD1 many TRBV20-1 CSARAHDRDYDGYTF TGCAGTGCTAGAGCACACGACAGGGACTACGATGGCTACACCTTC
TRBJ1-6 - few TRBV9 CASSASGTPNSPLHF TGTGCCAGCAGCGCCTCCGGGACACCAAATTCACCCCTCCACTTT
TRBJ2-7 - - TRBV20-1 CSAPAREVYEQYF TGCAGTGCCCCTGCACGGGAAGTTTACGAGCAGTACTTC
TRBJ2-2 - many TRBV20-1 CSASMDTGELFF TGCAGTGCTAGTATGGACACCGGGGAGCTGTTTTTT
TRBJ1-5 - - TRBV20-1 CSADGGGNQPQHF TGCAGTGCCGACGGTGGGGGCAATCAGCCCCAGCATTTT
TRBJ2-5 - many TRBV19 CASSMTEETQYF TGTGCCAGTAGTATGACGGAAGAGACCCAGTACTTC
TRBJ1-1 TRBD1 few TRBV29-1 CSVDRGPLNTEAFF TGCAGCGTTGATAGGGGGCCCTTGAACACTGAAGCTTTCTTT
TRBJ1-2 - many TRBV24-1 CATSDLNGAYGYTF TGTGCCACCAGTGATTTGAACGGGGCCTATGGCTACACCTTC
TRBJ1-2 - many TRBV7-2 CASSLALSRDYGYTF TGTGCCAGCAGCTTAGCGTTAAGCAGGGACTATGGCTACACCTTC
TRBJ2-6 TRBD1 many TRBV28 CASSLTDRAGANVLTF TGTGCCAGCAGTTTAACGGACAGGGCTGGGGCCAACGTCCTGACTTTC